This passage covers 19 T cell receptor beta chains from one sample sequenced in a study of blood T cell repertoires in COVID-19. This table comes from immunoSEQ multiplex PCR, and its TCRdb copy is limited to in-frame clones, with some not included. This repertoire shows 250,000 or so clones, approximately 90% found once; its top ten account for about 3%. The sequenced sample consisted of PBMCs or T cells enriched from blood (not recorded which). These TCRs come from a man aged 35-49 years who had been exposed to COVID-19.

V gene TRBV5-1 combines with J gene TRBJ2-3; D possibly corresponds to TRBD1 (6 bases). From germline, CDR1 is SGHRS and CDR2 YFSETQ. V lost 4 bases and J lost 0, with 12 bases in between. CDR3 size: 15 residues. The CDR3 spells CASSGGHASTDTQYF. The CDR3 bases are TGCGCCAGCAGCGGGGGCCACGCCAGCACAGATACGCAGTATTTT.

V and J are TRBV11-3 and TRBJ2-1, with D perhaps TRBD2 (5 bases). The CDR3 runs 15 residues. Per germline, CDR1 SGHNT and CDR2 YENEEA. V was pared by 4 bases and J by 0 bases, with 10 bases between. The CDR3, as DNA: TGTGCCAGCAGCTGGCAGCGGAGCTCCTACAATGAGCAGTTCTTC. Translating gives CASSWQRSSYNEQFF.

For the CDR3, the DNA is TGCAGCGTTGAAGTCCCGCCGGACAGGCAAGCTTTCTTT. The encoded protein is CSVEVPPDRQAFF. V and J are TRBV29-1 and TRBJ1-1; TRBD1 matches 7 bases. V lost 1 base and J lost 9; bases outside the gene matches: 8. CDR1 is SQVTM and CDR2 is ANQGSEA in the germline V gene. The CDR3 extends over 13 amino acids. Full variable domain (rest looked up from reference TRBV29-1 and TRBJ1-1): SAVISQKPSRDICQRGTSLTIQCQVDSQVTMMFWYRQQPGQSLTLIATANQGSEATYESGFVIDKFPISRPNLTFSTLTVSNMSPEDSSIYLCSVEVPPDRQAFFGQGTRLTVV.

This chain links TRBV25-1 with TRBJ2-1, with D perhaps TRBD1 (6 bases). Germline values: CDR1 MGHDK, CDR2 SYGVNS. The CDR3 contains 15 residues. Trimming shortened V by 6 bases and J by 5 bases, and 17 bases separated the two germline ends. CDR3 amino acids: CASSPTGFLNNEQFF. The CDR3 coding sequence is TGTGCCAGCAGCCCTACAGGGTTTCTAAACAATGAGCAGTTCTTC.

The chain carries TRBV25-1 and TRBJ2-1, with TRBD2 matching 8 bases. Germline assignment: CDR1 MGHDK and CDR2 SYGVNS. V lost 4 bases to trimming and J lost 4 bases; unmatched junction nucleotides: 6. The CDR3 contains 15 residues. The DNA for the CDR3 is TGTGCCAGCAGTGGCACTAGCGGCCCGTACAATGAGCAGTTCTTC. Translation gives CASSGTSGPYNEQFF.

V and J are TRBV19 and TRBJ1-5; TRBD1 might be the D (5 bases). CDR3 size: 16 residues. Trimming left V 5 bases short and J 1 base short, with 15 bases between. Germline lookup yields CDR1 LNHDA and CDR2 SQIVND (reference sequence). The CDR3 region is CASSALQGRSNQPQHF. The CDR3 DNA is TGTGCCAGTAGTGCTCTTCAGGGCAGAAGCAATCAGCCCCAGCATTTT.

V usage is TRBV19 and J usage is TRBJ2-1, with D perhaps TRBD1 (9 bases). Germline V CDR1 and CDR2: LNHDA, SQIVND (reference sequence). V was trimmed by 6 bases and J by 5 bases, leaving 23 bases between them. The CDR3 extends over 17 amino acids. Written as DNA, the CDR3 is TGTGCCAGTAGGCGTCAGGACAGGGGACTAGGACACAATGAGCAGTTCTTC. It codes for CASRRQDRGLGHNEQFF.

The rearrangement links TRBV5-1 to TRBJ2-7, with a possible D match to TRBD1 (5 bases). CDR1 and CDR2 from the germline V gene are SGHRS and YFSETQ. Trimming left V 3 bases short and J 5 bases short, with 12 bases between. CDR3 size: 13 residues. The CDR3: CASSWGPDNEQYF. The CDR3 DNA follows: TGCGCCAGCAGCTGGGGTCCGGACAACGAGCAGTACTTC.

This clone was picked up a small number of times. V gene TRBV5-1 combines with J gene TRBJ2-1; 8 bases line up with TRBD1. V lost 3 bases to trimming and J lost 0 bases; unmatched junction nucleotides: 11. The germline V gene encodes CDR1 SGHRS and CDR2 YFSETQ. The CDR3 sequence is 18 residues long. CDR3 amino acids: CASSSGTGYDSSYNEQFF. The CDR3, as DNA: TGCGCCAGCAGCTCTGGGACAGGCTACGATAGCTCCTACAATGAGCAGTTCTTC.

The chain joins TRBV25-1 to TRBJ2-1; 7 bases map to TRBD2. The CDR3 runs to 14 residues. Germline V gene data show CDR1 as MGHDK and CDR2 as SYGVNS. Unmatched junction bases numbered 4, after V lost 3 bases and J lost 5 bases. As DNA, the CDR3 is TGTGCCAGCAGTGAGGTGGGGGGGAACAATGAGCAGTTCTTC. Translating gives CASSEVGGNNEQFF.

This chain uses TRBV10-3 with TRBJ1-2; D gene unclear. Between the trimmed V and J ends, which lost 3 bases and 4 bases, there was a span of 9 bases. Germline assignment: CDR1 ENHRY and CDR2 SYGVKD. The CDR3 sequence is 13 residues long. CDR3 residues: CAISEEGLYGYTF. DNA of the CDR3: TGTGCCATCAGTGAAGAGGGTCTCTATGGCTACACCTTC.

CDR3 in DNA: TGTGCCAGCAGCTTAAGAGCGGGAAATTCCGTTCCTGAGCAGTTCTTC. Translating it yields CASSLRAGNSVPEQFF. This sequence joins TRBV7-3 and TRBJ2-1; 7 nucleotides agree with TRBD2. Germline-derived CDR1 and CDR2 are SGHTA and FQGTGA. The CDR3 runs 16 residues. The junction had 12 bases not matched to a gene; V was cut back by 1 base and J by 9 bases.

The chain links TRBV11-3 to TRBJ2-5, with D possibly being TRBD1 (6 bases). This CDR3 spans 15 amino acids. Germline CDR1 is SGHNT and CDR2 is YENEEA. V lost 2 bases to trimming and J lost 2 bases, with 12 bases between them. The CDR3 spells CASSLSATGQETQYF. The CDR3 DNA reads as TGTGCCAGCAGCTTATCCGCGACAGGACAAGAGACCCAGTACTTC.

This clone was recorded only once. The V gene is TRBV14, the J gene TRBJ1-3, with a tentative D call TRBD1 (5 bases). The germline CDR1 and CDR2 sequences are SGHDN and FVKESK. This CDR3 comprises 17 residues. V lost 4 bases, J lost 0 bases, and 16 bases lay in between. CDR3 region: CASSLMRRGLSGNTIYF. CDR3 DNA: TGTGCCAGCAGCCTTATGAGGAGGGGACTCTCTGGAAACACCATATATTTT.

The table lists this clone with a count of one. The chain has TRBV18 and TRBJ2-1; 10 bases align to TRBD1. CDR3 length: 15 amino acids. Looked up from germline, CDR1 is KGHSH and CDR2 is LQKENI. The junction had 3 bases not matched to a gene; V was cut back by 1 base and J by 6 bases. The CDR3 reads CASSPLGQGSNEQFF. In DNA, the CDR3 is TGTGCCAGCTCACCACTGGGACAGGGGAGCAATGAGCAGTTCTTC.

The CDR3 here is CASSLSTPSGYGYTF. CDR3 nucleotides: TGTGCCAGCAGTTTATCAACTCCATCTGGCTATGGCTACACCTTC. The chain has TRBV28 and TRBJ1-2, with D uncertain. V was clipped by 1 base and J by 4 bases, with 13 bases between them. Germline V gives CDR1 MDHEN, CDR2 SYDVKM. The CDR3 is made up of 15 amino acids.

This chain joins TRBV28 and TRBJ1-2, with D possibly matching TRBD1 (6 bases). Germline values: CDR1 MDHEN, CDR2 SYDVKM. V was shortened by 10 bases and J by 0 bases, with 15 bases between the two germline ends. CDR3 length: 14 amino acids. The CDR3 DNA reads TGTGCCATAGTGGGGGGGCGAGCTAACTATGGCTACACCTTC. Residues: CAIVGGRANYGYTF.

The chain has TRBV5-5 and TRBJ2-7; possible D gene TRBD2, 6 bases. Germline V CDR1 and CDR2: SGHKS, YYEKEE (reference sequence). The germline V and J ends were trimmed by 3 bases and 4 bases, with 17 bases remaining between them. The CDR3 consists of 15 residues. The CDR3 DNA follows: TGTGCCAGCAGCTCTTTTGGAGGGAGAGGGTACGAGCAGTACTTC. It encodes CASSSFGGRGYEQYF.

The chain combines TRBV27 with TRBJ1-1; TRBD1 matches 12 bases. Germline loops: CDR1 MNHEY, CDR2 SMNVEV (reference sequence). CDR3 size: 13 residues. V shed 7 bases, J shed 11 bases, and the junction held 8 bases outside the gene matches. The CDR3 loop is CASTPGTGGEAFF. CDR3 in DNA: TGTGCCAGCACCCCCGGGACAGGGGGCGAGGCTTTCTTT.